This TCR beta chain was recorded in a study of shared clonotypes between healthy human individuals. Study-wide results and caveats: Sampling covered blood only; tissue repertoires likely differ.

Notes on this clone: Its specificity is unknown.

Sequencing used immunoSEQ multiplex PCR; TCRdb keeps in-frame clones, though not all of them. The table lists fewer than 550,000 clones, 75% to 80% of them singletons. The CDR3 consists of 16 residues. CDR1 and CDR2 from the germline V gene are MNHEY and SVGAGI. The ends lost 0 bases at V and 4 bases at J; junction bases unmatched: 7. Those who donated were healthy HIV-negative adults, with no recent acute infections or vaccinations reported. Source material: PBMCs. The chain has TRBV6-5 and TRBJ2-7; 9 bases agree with TRBD1. The receptor's source is a woman in her thirties or forties in good health. Some clones in this sample may be carry-over from other donors' samples. The CDR3 DNA is TGTGCCAGCAGTTACTCGACTCCCGGGACAGGGTACGAGCAGTACTTC. As protein: CASSYSTPGTGYEQYF.